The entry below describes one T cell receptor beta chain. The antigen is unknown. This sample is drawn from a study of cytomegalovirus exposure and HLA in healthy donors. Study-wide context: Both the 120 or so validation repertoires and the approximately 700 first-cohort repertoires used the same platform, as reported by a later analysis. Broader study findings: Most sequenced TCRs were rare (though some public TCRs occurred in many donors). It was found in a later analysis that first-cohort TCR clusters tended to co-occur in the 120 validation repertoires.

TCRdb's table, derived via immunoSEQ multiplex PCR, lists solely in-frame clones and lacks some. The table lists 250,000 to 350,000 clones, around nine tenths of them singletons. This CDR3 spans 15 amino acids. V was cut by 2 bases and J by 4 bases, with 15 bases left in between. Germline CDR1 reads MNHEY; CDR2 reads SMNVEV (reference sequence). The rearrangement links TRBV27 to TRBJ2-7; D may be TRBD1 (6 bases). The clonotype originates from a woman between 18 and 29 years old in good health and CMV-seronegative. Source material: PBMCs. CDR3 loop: CASSLNSGQFYEQYF. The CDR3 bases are TGTGCCAGCAGTTTAAATTCCGGACAGTTTTACGAGCAGTACTTC.